This T cell receptor (beta chain) was sequenced during a study of blood T cells in healthy people across ages. Whole-study results and caveats: Estimated diversity across one million T cells was deemed an underestimate.

Ranging in age from about 6 to 95, the donors were healthy Caucasian individuals from Russia. The use of a sample-barcoded 5' primer and a J-beta primer mix characterized a second PCR of roughly 6 to 11 cycles. MiXCR, run by TCRdb on the 5' RACE reads, gives a single entry per CDR3 protein. The sample carries roughly 1.7 million distinct CDR3 sequences, roughly a third recorded once. The CDR3 sequence is 14 residues long. Deletions cut 6 bases from V and 0 bases from J, with 11 bases between. Turning to this clonotype: Antigen: not known.

This chain links TRBV12-3 or TRBV12-4 with TRBJ1-1; possibly TRBD1 for D (6 bases). The origin of this receptor is a woman aged 25-40 years in good health. Input material: blood. As DNA, the CDR3 is TGTGCCAGCAGCGATACAGGGATGAACACTGAAGCTTTCTTT. Translating gives CASSDTGMNTEAFF.